These 30 T cell receptor beta chains share one sample of origin, sequenced in a study of blood T cell repertoires in COVID-19. Profiling relied on immunoSEQ multiplex PCR, and the TCRdb table lists in-frame clones only, not all of them. The sample records around 200,000 clones, more than 75% being singletons. The sequenced sample was peripheral blood. The origin of the receptors is a man aged 35 to 55 with active or convalescent COVID-19.

This sequence joins TRBV5-1 and TRBJ2-3, with D tentatively TRBD1 (6 bases). V was shortened by 2 bases and J by 2 bases, with 9 bases between the two germline ends. Germline V gene data show CDR1 as SGHRS and CDR2 as YFSETQ. The CDR3 runs 14 residues. The CDR3 nucleotides read TGCGCCAGCAGCTTCACAGGGACCACAGATACGCAGTATTTT. Protein: CASSFTGTTDTQYF.

The V call is TRBV28, the J call TRBJ1-2, with D hard to call. Germline-derived CDR1 and CDR2 are MDHEN and SYDVKM. The CDR3 runs to 12 residues. Trimming removed 6 bases at V and 8 bases at J, with 13 bases between. The CDR3, as DNA: TGTGCCAGCAGGGAGGTCTTGAGGGGCTACACCTTC. The encoded protein is CASREVLRGYTF.

This clone was counted between two and nine times. Other nucleotide sequences in the sample specify the same CDR3. The chain joins TRBV19 to TRBJ2-1; weak D call: TRBD2 (6 bases). The CDR3 has 14 amino acids. Trimming removed 9 bases from V and 1 base from J, with 13 bases in between. Germline V gene sequence: CDR1 LNHDA, CDR2 SQIVND (reference sequence). The CDR3 nucleotides are TGTGCCAGCACCAGGGACTCTTCCTACAATGAGCAGTTCTTC. This translates into CASTRDSSYNEQFF. The whole variable domain, remainder taken from reference TRBV19 and TRBJ2-1, is DGGITQSPKYLFRKEGQNVTLSCEQNLNHDAMYWYRQDPGQGLRLIYYSQIVNDFQKGDIAEGYSVSREKKESFPLTVTSAQKNPTAFYLCASTRDSSYNEQFFGPGTRLTVL.

The rearrangement joins TRBV15 to TRBJ2-1; D is uncertain. CDR3 length: 13 amino acids. The V gene's germline CDR1 is LNHNV and CDR2 YYDKDF (reference sequence). V lost 1 base and J 3 bases, leaving 4 bases between the germline ends. This CDR3 reads CATSRGLYNEQFF. For the CDR3, the DNA is TGTGCCACCAGCAGAGGACTCTACAATGAGCAGTTCTTC.

As DNA, the CDR3 is TGTGCCAGCAGTGAATTCGTCGGGGAGAGGAACACCGGGGAGCTGTTTTTT. This gives the protein CASSEFVGERNTGELFF. The V call is TRBV2, the J call TRBJ2-2; D might be TRBD2 (5 bases). The CDR3 covers 17 residues. Germline assignment: CDR1 SNHLY and CDR2 FYNNEI. V dropped 2 bases and J dropped 1 base, with 14 bases sitting between them.

The table lists this clone with a count of one. This chain connects TRBV6-2 or TRBV6-3 to TRBJ2-7; 8 positions agree with TRBD1. The CDR3 has 13 residues. The trim removed 6 bases at V and 6 bases at J, leaving 7 bases unmatched. Looked up from germline, CDR1 is MNHEY and CDR2 is SVGEGT. DNA of the CDR3: TGTGCCAGCAGCCTGACAGGGGTCGGCGAGCAGTACTTC. Residues: CASSLTGVGEQYF.

The J gene is TRBJ1-1, the V gene TRBV11-3, with 12 positions matching TRBD1. J lost 4 bases, V lost 5 bases, and 8 bases had no gene match. There are 16 residues in the CDR3. The V gene's germline CDR1 is SGHNT and CDR2 YENEEA. CDR3 region: CASSAGTGGASTEAFF. DNA for the CDR3: TGTGCCAGCAGCGCAGGGACAGGGGGCGCGAGCACTGAAGCTTTCTTT.

This chain links TRBV25-1 with TRBJ2-5; possible D gene TRBD1, 6 bases. CDR1 and CDR2 from the germline V gene are MGHDK and SYGVNS. Trimming pared 5 bases from V and 2 bases from J, leaving 12 bases between. The CDR3 is made up of 14 amino acids. CDR3 protein: CASSPRTEQETQYF. CDR3 sequence (DNA): TGTGCCAGCAGTCCCCGGACAGAGCAAGAGACCCAGTACTTC.

The J gene is TRBJ2-1, the V gene TRBV7-9; TRBD2 matches at 8 bases. The germline V gene has CDR1 SEHNR and CDR2 FQNEAQ (reference sequence). Unmatched junction bases numbered 10, after V lost 5 bases and J lost 7 bases. This CDR3 comprises 15 residues. In nucleotides, the CDR3 is TGTGCCAGCAGCCCCCACGGGAGGGGAGGGAATGAGCAGTTCTTC. Translation gives CASSPHGRGGNEQFF.

The chain uses TRBV18 and TRBJ2-5, with D maybe TRBD1 (6 bases). CDR1 and CDR2 (germline): KGHSH, LQKENI. The CDR3 consists of 14 residues. V lost 6 bases to trimming and J lost 4 bases, with 15 bases between them. The CDR3 bases are TGTGCCAGCTCGCTGACGGCAGGGGTAGAGACCCAGTACTTC. Protein sequence: CASSLTAGVETQYF.

V gene TRBV11-2 combines with J gene TRBJ1-6, with D possibly being TRBD1 (5 bases). The CDR3 length is 15 residues. Germline CDR1 reads SGHAT; CDR2 reads FQNNGV. Trimming removed 3 bases at V and 7 bases at J, with 13 bases between. CDR3: CASSFSVQGNSPLHF. The CDR3 nucleotides read TGTGCCAGCAGCTTCAGTGTGCAGGGAAATTCACCCCTCCACTTT. Using reference TRBV11-2 and TRBJ1-6 for the parts outside the CDR3, the full variable domain is EAGVAQSPRYKIIEKRQSVAFWCNPISGHATLYWYQQILGQGPKLLIQFQNNGVVDDSQLPKDRFSAERLKGVDSTLKIQPAKLEDSAVYLCASSFSVQGNSPLHFGNGTRLTVT.

This chain uses TRBV19 with TRBJ1-1; D might be TRBD1 (5 bases). The CDR3 is made up of 16 amino acids. Between the trimmed V and J ends, which lost 7 bases and 0 bases, there was a span of 18 bases. Looked up from germline, CDR1 is LNHDA and CDR2 is SQIVND (reference sequence). CDR3 protein: CASILGQGFMNTEAFF. CDR3 DNA sequence: TGTGCCAGTATTTTGGGGCAGGGATTCATGAACACTGAAGCTTTCTTT.

The genes are TRBV6-2 or TRBV6-3 and TRBJ1-5, with D possibly being TRBD1 (6 bases). Trimming pared 4 bases from V and 5 bases from J, leaving 9 bases between. The length of the CDR3 is 13 residues. Germline V gene sequence: CDR1 MNHEY, CDR2 SVGEGT. The CDR3 DNA follows: TGTGCCAGCAGTTCCCAGGGGTATCAGCCCCAGCATTTT. Translation: CASSSQGYQPQHF.

A remark on this clone: The same CDR3 can be traced to other DNA sequences in this sample. J is TRBJ1-6 and V is TRBV30; 9 bases are a match to TRBD1. Germline V CDR1 and CDR2: GTSNPN, SVGIG (reference sequence). The junction had 11 bases not matched to a gene; V was cut back by 1 base and J by 7 bases. The CDR3 sequence is 17 residues long. CDR3 DNA: TGTGCCTGGAGTGCTCCCCCTCCCGGGACAGGGAATTCACCCCTCCACTTT. This translates into CAWSAPPPGTGNSPLHF.

The V and J genes are TRBV7-2 and TRBJ1-1, with TRBD1 matching over 7 bases. V was pared by 6 bases and J by 1 base, with 11 bases of the junction left unmatched. CDR1 SGHTA and CDR2 FQGNSA come from the germline V gene. This CDR3 is 16 amino acids long. The CDR3 loop reads CASRQRRGRGNTEAFF. CDR3 DNA: TGTGCCAGCAGACAGAGGAGGGGGCGCGGGAACACTGAAGCTTTCTTT.

This chain uses TRBV9 with TRBJ2-7; D gene uncertain. V was shortened by 0 bases and J by 6 bases, with 7 bases between the two germline ends. Germline V CDR1 and CDR2: SGDLS, YYNGEE. The CDR3 consists of 12 residues. The CDR3 region has the DNA TGTGCCAGCAGCGTAGTTGCCGGCGAGCAGTACTTC. Translated: CASSVVAGEQYF.

V and J are TRBV2 and TRBJ1-5; no clear D. The CDR3 is 11 residues long. Trimming stripped 4 bases from V and 6 bases from J, with 4 bases between. Germline V CDR1 and CDR2: SNHLY, FYNNEI. CDR3 amino acids: CASSAGQPQHF. The CDR3 coding sequence is TGTGCCAGCAGTGCAGGTCAGCCCCAGCATTTT.

V gene TRBV5-5 combines with J gene TRBJ2-7; 8 positions agree with TRBD1. The CDR3 consists of 15 residues. Trimming cost V 2 bases and J 2 bases; bases outside gene matches: 6. In germline, CDR1 is SGHKS, CDR2 YYEKEE (reference sequence). DNA of the CDR3: TGTGCCAGCAGCTTCACCGGACAGGGAACCTACGAGCAGTACTTC. Translated: CASSFTGQGTYEQYF.

CDR3 in amino acids: CASSISGLVSDTQYF. The CDR3 DNA reads as TGTGCCAGTAGTATTTCGGGACTAGTATCAGATACGCAGTATTTT. This chain links TRBV19 with TRBJ2-3; 8 nucleotides line up with TRBD2. The CDR3 runs to 15 residues. Trimming cost V 3 bases and J 4 bases; bases outside gene matches: 6. Germline CDR1 LNHDA, CDR2 SQIVND (reference sequence).

V gene TRBV4-1 combines with J gene TRBJ1-1, with TRBD1 matching 9 bases. The germline gives CDR1 MGHRA, CDR2 YSYEKL. The V gene end was trimmed by 3 bases and the J gene end by 0 bases; junction bases not matched to a gene: 5. The CDR3 is made up of 16 amino acids. In DNA form, the CDR3 reads TGCGCCAGCAGCCAGACCGGGACAGGGTTGAACACTGAAGCTTTCTTT. Its translation is CASSQTGTGLNTEAFF.

The rearrangement uses TRBV14 and TRBJ1-2; 7 bases match TRBD1. This CDR3 spans 13 amino acids. V shed 4 bases, J shed 2 bases, and the junction held 1 base outside the gene matches. Germline CDR1 reads SGHDN; CDR2 reads FVKESK. For the CDR3, the DNA is TGTGCCAGCAGCCCGGGACAGAACTATGGCTACACCTTC. Translating it yields CASSPGQNYGYTF.

The V gene is TRBV3-1 (or the pseudogene TRBV3-2), the J gene TRBJ1-4; 7 bases map to TRBD1. The germline V gene has CDR1 LGHDT and CDR2 YNNKEL (reference sequence). There are 16 residues in the CDR3. After removal of 4 bases from V and 3 bases from J, the junction contained 8 bases not matched to a gene. The CDR3 DNA reads as TGTGCCAGCAGCCCCCCCTCGACAGGGCCTAATGAAAAACTGTTTTTT. Translated: CASSPPSTGPNEKLFF.

This clone appeared a single time. The chain joins TRBV6-1 to TRBJ1-1; D is possibly TRBD1 (6 bases). The CDR3 totals 15 residues. The germline V gene encodes CDR1 MNHNS and CDR2 SASEGT. The V end lost 3 bases, the J end lost 3 bases, and 14 bases lay between the germline ends. This chain's CDR3 is CASSEFLGADTEAFF. The CDR3 DNA reads TGTGCCAGCAGTGAGTTTCTGGGGGCGGACACTGAAGCTTTCTTT.

This sequence joins TRBV2 and TRBJ1-5; 8 nucleotides agree with TRBD1. V was clipped by 3 bases and J by 5 bases; unmatched bases: 9. CDR3 size: 16 residues. Germline CDR1 SNHLY, CDR2 FYNNEI. The CDR3 coding sequence is TGTGCCAGCAGTGAGTTCGGACAGGGCGGCGATCAGCCCCAGCATTTT. It translates to CASSEFGQGGDQPQHF.

This clone was seen just once. The chain uses TRBV25-1 and TRBJ2-2, with D possibly matching TRBD1 (5 bases). Trimming stripped 4 bases from V and 5 bases from J, with 14 bases between. The germline V gene encodes CDR1 MGHDK and CDR2 SYGVNS. This CDR3 has 15 amino acids. CDR3 amino acids: CASSGYQGGTGELFF. Written as DNA, the CDR3 is TGTGCCAGCAGTGGATATCAGGGTGGTACCGGGGAGCTGTTTTTT.

The V gene is TRBV3-1 (or the pseudogene TRBV3-2), the J gene TRBJ1-2, with TRBD1 matching over 10 bases. Germline V gene sequence: CDR1 LGHDT, CDR2 YNNKEL (reference sequence). The length of the CDR3 is 14 residues. The V segment lost 3 bases and the J segment 7 bases; nucleotides outside the gene matches: 5. The CDR3 is CASSHRGTGAGYTF. The CDR3, as DNA: TGTGCCAGCAGCCATAGAGGGACAGGGGCTGGCTACACCTTC.

This clone came up once. The chain joins TRBV29-1 to TRBJ1-2; perhaps TRBD1 as D (6 bases). V lost 1 base, J lost 8 bases, and 20 bases lay in between. CDR1 is SQVTM, CDR2 ANQGSEA, per germline. This CDR3 is 15 amino acids long. The CDR3 is CSVEGGPSPSEGYTF. The CDR3 nucleotides are TGCAGCGTTGAAGGGGGGCCTAGCCCCTCGGAGGGCTACACCTTC.

The chain employs TRBV19 and TRBJ1-1; 9 nucleotides align to TRBD1. J lost 4 bases, V lost 2 bases, and 8 bases had no gene match. Germline CDR1 LNHDA, CDR2 SQIVND (reference sequence). The CDR3 consists of 16 residues. The CDR3, as DNA: TGTGCCAGTAGTATACGGGGACAGGGCGTTGGCACTGAAGCTTTCTTT. Protein product: CASSIRGQGVGTEAFF.

In this sample, this clone turned up many times. The rearrangement links TRBV6-1 to TRBJ2-6; perhaps TRBD1 as D (5 bases). V was trimmed by 2 bases and J by 0 bases, leaving 8 bases between them. CDR3 length: 16 amino acids. Germline V gene data show CDR1 as MNHNS and CDR2 as SASEGT. The chain's CDR3 is CASSEFQGSGANVLTF. The CDR3 coding sequence is TGTGCCAGCAGTGAATTTCAGGGCTCTGGGGCCAACGTCCTGACTTTC.

The chain is built from TRBV7-9 and TRBJ1-4; TRBD1 might be the D (6 bases). The CDR3 covers 15 residues. The germline V gene has CDR1 SEHNR and CDR2 FQNEAQ (reference sequence). The ends were cut back, 3 bases at V and 0 bases at J, with 8 bases in the middle. CDR3 coding DNA: TGTGCCAGCAGCTTTCCAGGGGCAACTAATGAAAAACTGTTTTTT. It translates to CASSFPGATNEKLFF.